The entry that follows covers one T cell receptor beta chain sequence. Authors' methods: Reference gene primer amplification in the assay estimated nucleated cell counts. Profiling relied on immunoSEQ multiplex PCR, and the TCRdb table lists in-frame clones only, not all of them. D and trimming were read from the DNA, whereas the V and J calls and clone size are those reported in that table. The repertoire holds some 160,000 clones, roughly 90% seen once, with approximately 4% in the top ten. The data stem from a study of blood T cell repertoires in COVID-19. Across the whole study: The study drew acute and convalescent COVID-19 samples from the United States, Italy and Spain. PBMCs, B-cell-depleted T cells, or T cells provided the cDNA or gDNA that made up the material.

The ends were cut back, 1 base at V and 2 bases at J, with 15 bases in the middle. Germline V lookup: CDR1 SGHTA, CDR2 FQGNSA. The CDR3 consists of 16 residues. The TCR sequence derives from a woman aged 70-85 years with acute or convalescent COVID-19. V gene TRBV7-2 combines with J gene TRBJ2-7; a possible D gene is TRBD1 (6 bases). Material for sequencing was peripheral blood. The DNA for the CDR3 is TGTGCCAGCAGCTTAGGGGGGCGGCTCGGCACCTACGAGCAGTACTTC. Translated: CASSLGGRLGTYEQYF.